This T cell receptor beta chain appears in the sequencing data of a study of blood T cell repertoires in COVID-19. Sequenced by immunoSEQ multiplex PCR; TCRdb stores in-frame clones only, minus some. The profile shows about 220,000 clones, more than 65% of them singletons. With 3 bases clipped from V and 11 bases from J, the junction kept 4 bases outside the gene matches. This CDR3 is 12 amino acids long. Sequencing used peripheral blood. This chain uses TRBV12-3 or TRBV12-4 with TRBJ2-3; 8 nucleotides agree with TRBD2. This clonotype was sampled from a woman at least 80 years old with acute or convalescent COVID-19. The CDR3 DNA follows: TGTGCCAGCAGTTTCCCAGCGGGAGAGCAGTATTTT. This encodes CASSFPAGEQYF.